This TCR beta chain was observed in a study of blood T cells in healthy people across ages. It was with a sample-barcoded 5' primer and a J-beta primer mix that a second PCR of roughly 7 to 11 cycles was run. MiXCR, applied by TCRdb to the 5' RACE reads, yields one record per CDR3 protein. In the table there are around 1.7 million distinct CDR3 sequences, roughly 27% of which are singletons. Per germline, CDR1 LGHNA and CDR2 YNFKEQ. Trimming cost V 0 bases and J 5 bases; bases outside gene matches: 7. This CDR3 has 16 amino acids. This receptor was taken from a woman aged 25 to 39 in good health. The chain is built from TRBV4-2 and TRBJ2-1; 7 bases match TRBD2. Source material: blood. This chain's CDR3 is CASSQEGASGNNEQFF. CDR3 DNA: TGTGCCAGCAGCCAAGAAGGGGCTAGCGGTAACAATGAGCAGTTCTTC.